This T cell receptor beta chain was retrieved from a study of cytomegalovirus exposure and HLA in healthy donors. Overall study context: Approximately 200 million T cells yielded more than 90 million unique TCR beta sequences in earlier analysis. Tens of millions of unique TCRs, all from HLA-typed donors, were included in an early release of the data.

CDR1 and CDR2 (germline): SQVTM, ANQGSEA. The CDR3 contains 13 residues. V shed 6 bases, J shed 10 bases, and the junction held 5 bases outside the gene matches. Primers for the PCR totalled 60 Vbeta and 13 Jbeta. The method was immunoSEQ multiplex PCR; TCRdb's version includes in-frame clones alone and lacks a portion of them. In the table there are about 180,000 clones, roughly 80% of which are singletons. The chain is built from TRBV29-1 and TRBJ2-3; 15 bases fit TRBD2. The sequencing input was PBMCs. This sequence was found in a man in his fifties or sixties in good health and CMV-seronegative. The CDR3 sequence is CSVPGTSGGPQYF. CDR3 in DNA: TGCAGCGTCCCCGGGACTAGCGGGGGGCCGCAGTATTTT.